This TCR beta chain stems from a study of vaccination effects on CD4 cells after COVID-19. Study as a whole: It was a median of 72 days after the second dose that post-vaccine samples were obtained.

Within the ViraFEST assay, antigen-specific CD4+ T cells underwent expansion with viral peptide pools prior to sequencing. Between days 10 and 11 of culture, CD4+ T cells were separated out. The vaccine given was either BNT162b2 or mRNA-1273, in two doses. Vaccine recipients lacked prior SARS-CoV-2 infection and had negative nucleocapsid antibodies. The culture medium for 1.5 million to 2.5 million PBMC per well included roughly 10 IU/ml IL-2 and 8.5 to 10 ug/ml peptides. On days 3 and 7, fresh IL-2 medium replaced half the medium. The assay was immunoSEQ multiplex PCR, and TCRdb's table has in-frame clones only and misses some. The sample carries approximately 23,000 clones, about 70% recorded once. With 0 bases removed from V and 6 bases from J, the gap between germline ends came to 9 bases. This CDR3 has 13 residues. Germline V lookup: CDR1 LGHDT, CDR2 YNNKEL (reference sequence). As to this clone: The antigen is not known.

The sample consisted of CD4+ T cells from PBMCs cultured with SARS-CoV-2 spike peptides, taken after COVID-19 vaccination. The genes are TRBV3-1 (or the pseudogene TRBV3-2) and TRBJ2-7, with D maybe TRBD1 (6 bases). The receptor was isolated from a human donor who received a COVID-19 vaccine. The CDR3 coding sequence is TGTGCCAGCAGCCAAGATTTGGGGGCCGAGCAGTACTTC. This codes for CASSQDLGAEQYF.